This entry features one TCR beta chain sequence. This record belongs to a study of blood T cell repertoires in COVID-19. Study summary: Acute and convalescent COVID-19 specimens originated in the United States, Italy and Spain.

Residents of about two dozen US areas, aged about 18 to 89 years, made up the participants. What the recovered Cohort 3 donors had was two negative PCRs, clearance, or symptom resolution. Some clones are missing from TCRdb's copy, which holds only in-frame ones; the method was immunoSEQ multiplex PCR. The sample has roughly 250,000 clones, about 90% seen once; the top ten hold 1.5% to 2%. Material: PBMCs or T cells enriched from blood (not recorded which). This TCR was sampled from a woman in her late teens or twenties who had recovered from COVID-19.

The DNA for the CDR3 is TGTGCCAGTACTCCAGGACAGGTGTACAATGAGCAGTTCTTC. This gives the protein CASTPGQVYNEQFF. The gene calls are TRBV19 and TRBJ2-1, with 7 bases fitting TRBD1. This CDR3 region has 14 residues. CDR1 is LNHDA and CDR2 is SQIVND in the germline V gene (reference sequence). Unmatched junction bases numbered 7, after V lost 7 bases and J lost 4 bases. The whole variable domain, remainder taken from reference TRBV19 and TRBJ2-1, is DGGITQSPKYLFRKEGQNVTLSCEQNLNHDAMYWYRQDPGQGLRLIYYSQIVNDFQKGDIAEGYSVSREKKESFPLTVTSAQKNPTAFYLCASTPGQVYNEQFFGPGTRLTVL.